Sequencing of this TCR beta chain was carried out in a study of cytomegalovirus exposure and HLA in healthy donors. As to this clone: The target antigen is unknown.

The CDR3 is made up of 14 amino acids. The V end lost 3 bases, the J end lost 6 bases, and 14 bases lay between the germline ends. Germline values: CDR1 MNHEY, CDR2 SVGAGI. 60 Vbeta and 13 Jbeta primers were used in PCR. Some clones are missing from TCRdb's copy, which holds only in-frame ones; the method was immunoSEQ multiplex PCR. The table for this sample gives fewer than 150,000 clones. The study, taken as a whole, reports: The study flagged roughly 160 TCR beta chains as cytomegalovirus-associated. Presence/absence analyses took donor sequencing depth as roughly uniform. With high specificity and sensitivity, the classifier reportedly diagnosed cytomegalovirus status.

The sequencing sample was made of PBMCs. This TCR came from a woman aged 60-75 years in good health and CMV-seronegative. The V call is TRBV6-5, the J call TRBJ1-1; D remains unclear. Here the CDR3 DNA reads TGTGCCAGCAGTTATTCCCAACTGGTCTCTGAAGCTTTCTTT. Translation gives CASSYSQLVSEAFF.